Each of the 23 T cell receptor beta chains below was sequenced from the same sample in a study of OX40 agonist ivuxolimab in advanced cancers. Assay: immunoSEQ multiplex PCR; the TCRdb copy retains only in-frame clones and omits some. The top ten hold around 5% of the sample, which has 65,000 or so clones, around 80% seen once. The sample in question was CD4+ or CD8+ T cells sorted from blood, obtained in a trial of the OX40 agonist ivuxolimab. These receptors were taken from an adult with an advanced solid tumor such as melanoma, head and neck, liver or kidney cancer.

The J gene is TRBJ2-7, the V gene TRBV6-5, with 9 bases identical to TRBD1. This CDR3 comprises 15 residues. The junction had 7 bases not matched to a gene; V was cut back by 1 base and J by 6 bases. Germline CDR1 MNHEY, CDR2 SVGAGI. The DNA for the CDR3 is TGTGCCAGCAGTTACTTTGGACAGGGGAGGTCCGAGCAGTACTTC. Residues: CASSYFGQGRSEQYF.

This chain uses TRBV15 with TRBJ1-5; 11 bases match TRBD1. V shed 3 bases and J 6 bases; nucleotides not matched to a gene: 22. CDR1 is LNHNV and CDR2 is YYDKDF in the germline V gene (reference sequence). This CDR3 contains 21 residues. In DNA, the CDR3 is TGTGCCACCAGCAGGGCCCACCCCGCTTCTCCCGGGACAGGGGGAATTCAGCCCCAGCATTTT. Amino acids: CATSRAHPASPGTGGIQPQHF.

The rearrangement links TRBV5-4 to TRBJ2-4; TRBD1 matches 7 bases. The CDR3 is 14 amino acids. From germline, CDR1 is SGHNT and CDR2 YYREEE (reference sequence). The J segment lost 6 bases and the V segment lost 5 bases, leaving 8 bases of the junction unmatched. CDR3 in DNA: TGTGCCAGCAGTCCACAGGGGTCGAGAAACATTCAGTACTTC. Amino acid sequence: CASSPQGSRNIQYF.

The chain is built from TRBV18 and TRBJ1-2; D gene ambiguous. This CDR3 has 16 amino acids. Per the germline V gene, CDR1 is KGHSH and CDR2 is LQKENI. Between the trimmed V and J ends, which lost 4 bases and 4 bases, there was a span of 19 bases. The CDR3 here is CASSRDDITSVYGYTF. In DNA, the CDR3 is TGTGCCAGCTCACGAGACGACATCACTAGTGTCTATGGCTACACCTTC.

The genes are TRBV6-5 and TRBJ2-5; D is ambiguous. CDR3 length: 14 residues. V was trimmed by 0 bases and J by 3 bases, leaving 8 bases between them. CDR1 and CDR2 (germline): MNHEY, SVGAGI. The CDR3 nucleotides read TGTGCCAGCAGTTACTCAAGCGCCGAAGAGACCCAGTACTTC. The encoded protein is CASSYSSAEETQYF.

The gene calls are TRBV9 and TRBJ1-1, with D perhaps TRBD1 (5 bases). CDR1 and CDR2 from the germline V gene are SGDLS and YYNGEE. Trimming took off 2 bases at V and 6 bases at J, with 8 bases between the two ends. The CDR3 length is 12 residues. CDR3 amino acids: CASSVGGPEAFF. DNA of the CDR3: TGTGCCAGCAGCGTGGGGGGTCCTGAAGCTTTCTTT. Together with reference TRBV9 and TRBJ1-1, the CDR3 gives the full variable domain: DSGVTQTPKHLITATGQRVTLRCSPRSGDLSVYWYQQSLDQGLQFLIQYYNGEERAKGNILERFSAQQFPDLHSELNLSSLELGDSALYFCASSVGGPEAFFGQGTRLTVV.

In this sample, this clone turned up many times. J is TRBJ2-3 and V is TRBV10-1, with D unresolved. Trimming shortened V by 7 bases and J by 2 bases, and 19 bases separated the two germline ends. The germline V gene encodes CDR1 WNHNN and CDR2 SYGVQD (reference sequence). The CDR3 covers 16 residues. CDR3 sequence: CASTGDRAQDTDTQYF. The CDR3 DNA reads TGCGCCAGCACCGGTGATCGGGCGCAGGACACAGATACGCAGTATTTT.

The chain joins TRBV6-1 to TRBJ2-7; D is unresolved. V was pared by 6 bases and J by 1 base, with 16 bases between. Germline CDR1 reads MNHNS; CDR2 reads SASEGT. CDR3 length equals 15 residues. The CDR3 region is CASRPHNGQSYEQYF. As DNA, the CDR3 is TGTGCCAGCAGACCCCATAATGGCCAGTCCTACGAGCAGTACTTC.

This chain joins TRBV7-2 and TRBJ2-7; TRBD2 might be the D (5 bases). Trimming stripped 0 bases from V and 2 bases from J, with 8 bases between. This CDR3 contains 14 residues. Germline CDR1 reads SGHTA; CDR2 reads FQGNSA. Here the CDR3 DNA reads TGTGCCAGCAGCTTAGCGGGCGGGCCCTACGAGCAGTACTTC. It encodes CASSLAGGPYEQYF.

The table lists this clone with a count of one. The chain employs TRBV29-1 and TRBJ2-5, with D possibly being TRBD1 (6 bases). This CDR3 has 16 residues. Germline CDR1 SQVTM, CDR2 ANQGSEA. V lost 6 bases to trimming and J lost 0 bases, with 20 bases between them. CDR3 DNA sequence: TGCAGCGTCGGTGGGCACAATAGGGGGAACCAAGAGACCCAGTACTTC. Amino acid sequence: CSVGGHNRGNQETQYF. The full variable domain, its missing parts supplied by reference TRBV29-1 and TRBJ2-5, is SAVISQKPSRDICQRGTSLTIQCQVDSQVTMMFWYRQQPGQSLTLIATANQGSEATYESGFVIDKFPISRPNLTFSTLTVSNMSPEDSSIYLCSVGGHNRGNQETQYFGPGTRLLVL.

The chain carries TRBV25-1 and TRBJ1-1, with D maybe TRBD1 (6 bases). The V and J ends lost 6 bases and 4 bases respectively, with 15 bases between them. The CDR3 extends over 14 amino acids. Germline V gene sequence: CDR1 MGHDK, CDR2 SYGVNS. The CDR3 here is CASSESGVGTEAFF. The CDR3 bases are TGTGCCAGCAGCGAGTCAGGGGTTGGCACTGAAGCTTTCTTT.

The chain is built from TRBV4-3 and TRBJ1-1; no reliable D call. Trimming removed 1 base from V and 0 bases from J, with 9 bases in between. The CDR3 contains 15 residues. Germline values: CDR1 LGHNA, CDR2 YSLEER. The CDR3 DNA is TGCGCCAGCAGCCAAGGACGGGAACTGAACACTGAAGCTTTCTTT. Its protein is CASSQGRELNTEAFF.

CDR3 DNA sequence: TGTGCCAGCAGCCCGGGGTACACTGAAGCTTTCTTT. Encoded protein: CASSPGYTEAFF. The chain carries TRBV7-8 and TRBJ1-1; D gene ambiguous. The length of the CDR3 is 12 residues. V dropped 5 bases and J dropped 3 bases, with 7 bases sitting between them. CDR1 is SGHVS, CDR2 FQNEAQ, per germline.

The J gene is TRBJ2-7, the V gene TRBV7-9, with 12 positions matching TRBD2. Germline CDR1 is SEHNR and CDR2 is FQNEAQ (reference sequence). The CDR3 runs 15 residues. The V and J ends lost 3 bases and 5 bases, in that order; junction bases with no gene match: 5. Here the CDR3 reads CASSFSSGGAHEQYF. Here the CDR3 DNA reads TGTGCCAGCAGCTTTTCTAGCGGGGGGGCCCACGAGCAGTACTTC.

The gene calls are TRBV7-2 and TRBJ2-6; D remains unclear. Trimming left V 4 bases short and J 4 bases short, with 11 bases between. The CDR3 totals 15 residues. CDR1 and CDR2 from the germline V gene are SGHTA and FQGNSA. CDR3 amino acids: CASSSRQRGANVLTF. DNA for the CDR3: TGTGCCAGCAGCTCTCGTCAGAGGGGGGCCAACGTCCTGACTTTC.

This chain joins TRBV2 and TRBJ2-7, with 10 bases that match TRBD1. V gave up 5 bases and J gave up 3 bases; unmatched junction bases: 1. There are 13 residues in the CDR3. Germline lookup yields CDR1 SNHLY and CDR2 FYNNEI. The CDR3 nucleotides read TGTGCCAGCAGTCGGGACAGGGGCTACGAGCAGTACTTC. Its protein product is CASSRDRGYEQYF.

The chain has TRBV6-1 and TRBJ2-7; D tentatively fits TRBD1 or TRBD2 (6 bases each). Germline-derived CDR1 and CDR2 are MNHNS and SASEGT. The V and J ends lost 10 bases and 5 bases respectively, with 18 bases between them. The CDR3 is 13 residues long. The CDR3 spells CAIRGDLYDEQYF. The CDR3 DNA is TGTGCCATTAGGGGGGACTTATACGACGAGCAGTACTTC.

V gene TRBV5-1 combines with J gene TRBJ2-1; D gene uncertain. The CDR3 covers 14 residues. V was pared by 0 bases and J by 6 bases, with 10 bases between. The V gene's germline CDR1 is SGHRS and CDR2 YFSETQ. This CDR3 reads CASSLGPSRNEQFF. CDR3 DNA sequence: TGCGCCAGCAGCTTGGGGCCCTCTCGCAATGAGCAGTTCTTC.

CDR3 coding DNA: TGTGCCAGCAGCTTGTTGGAGACAGGCGGCTACGAGCAGTACTTC. Translated: CASSLLETGGYEQYF. This chain uses TRBV5-5 with TRBJ2-7; tentative D call: TRBD1 (6 bases). Trimming took 1 base from V and 3 from J, leaving 14 bases between them. CDR3 length equals 15 residues. The germline gives CDR1 SGHKS, CDR2 YYEKEE (reference sequence).

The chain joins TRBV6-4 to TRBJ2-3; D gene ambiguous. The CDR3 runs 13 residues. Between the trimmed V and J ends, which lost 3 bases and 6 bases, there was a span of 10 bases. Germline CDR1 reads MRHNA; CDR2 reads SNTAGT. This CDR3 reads CASSESVTDTQYF. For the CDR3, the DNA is TGTGCCAGCAGTGAATCCGTTACGGATACGCAGTATTTT.

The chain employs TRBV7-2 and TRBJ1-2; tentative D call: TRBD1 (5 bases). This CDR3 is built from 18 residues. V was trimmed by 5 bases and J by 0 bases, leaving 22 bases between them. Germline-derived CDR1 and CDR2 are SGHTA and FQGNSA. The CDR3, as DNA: TGTGCCAGCAGCCCGGAGGGGCAGACCATCTATACTAACTATGGCTACACCTTC. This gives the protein CASSPEGQTIYTNYGYTF. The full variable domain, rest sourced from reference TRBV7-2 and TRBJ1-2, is GAGVSQSPSNKVTEKGKDVELRCDPISGHTALYWYRQSLGQGLEFLIYFQGNSAPDKSGLPSDRFSAERTGGSVSTLTIQRTQQEDSAVYLCASSPEGQTIYTNYGYTFGSGTRLTVV.

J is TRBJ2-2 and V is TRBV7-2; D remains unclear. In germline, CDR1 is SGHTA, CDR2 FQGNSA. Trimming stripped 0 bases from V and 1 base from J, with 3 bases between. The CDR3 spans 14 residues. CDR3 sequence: CASSLARNTGELFF. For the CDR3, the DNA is TGTGCCAGCAGCTTAGCGAGGAACACCGGGGAGCTGTTTTTT.

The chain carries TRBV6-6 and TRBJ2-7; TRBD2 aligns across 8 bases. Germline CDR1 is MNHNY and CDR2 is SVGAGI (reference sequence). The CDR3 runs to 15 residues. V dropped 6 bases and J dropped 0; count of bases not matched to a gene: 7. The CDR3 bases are TGTGCCAGCAGGATGACTAGCGCGAACTCCTACGAGCAGTACTTC. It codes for CASRMTSANSYEQYF.